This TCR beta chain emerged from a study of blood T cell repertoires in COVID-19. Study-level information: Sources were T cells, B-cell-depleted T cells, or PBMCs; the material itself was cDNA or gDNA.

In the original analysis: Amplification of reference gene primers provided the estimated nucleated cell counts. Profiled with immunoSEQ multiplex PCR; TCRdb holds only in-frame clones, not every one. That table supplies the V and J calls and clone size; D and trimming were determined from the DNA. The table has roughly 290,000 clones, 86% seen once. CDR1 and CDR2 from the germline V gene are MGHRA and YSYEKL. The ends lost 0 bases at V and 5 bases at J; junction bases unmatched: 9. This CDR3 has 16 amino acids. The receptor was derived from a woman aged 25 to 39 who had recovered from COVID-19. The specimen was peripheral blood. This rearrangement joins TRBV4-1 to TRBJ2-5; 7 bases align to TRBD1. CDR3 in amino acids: CASSQEGTFRGETQYF. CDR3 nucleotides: TGCGCCAGCAGCCAAGAGGGGACCTTCAGGGGGGAGACCCAGTACTTC.